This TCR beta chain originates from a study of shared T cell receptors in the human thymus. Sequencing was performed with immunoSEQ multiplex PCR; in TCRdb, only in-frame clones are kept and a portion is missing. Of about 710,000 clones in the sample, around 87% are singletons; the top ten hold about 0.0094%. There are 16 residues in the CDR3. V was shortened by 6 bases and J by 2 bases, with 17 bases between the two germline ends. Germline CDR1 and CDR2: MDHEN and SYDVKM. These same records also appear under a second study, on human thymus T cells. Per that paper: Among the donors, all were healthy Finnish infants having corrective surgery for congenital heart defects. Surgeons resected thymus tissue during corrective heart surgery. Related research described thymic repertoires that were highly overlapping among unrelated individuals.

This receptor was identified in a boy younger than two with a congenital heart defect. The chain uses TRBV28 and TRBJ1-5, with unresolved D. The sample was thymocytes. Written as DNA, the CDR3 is TGTGCCAGCAGCAAGCAGCGGAAACTTGGCAATCAGCCCCAGCATTTT. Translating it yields CASSKQRKLGNQPQHF.